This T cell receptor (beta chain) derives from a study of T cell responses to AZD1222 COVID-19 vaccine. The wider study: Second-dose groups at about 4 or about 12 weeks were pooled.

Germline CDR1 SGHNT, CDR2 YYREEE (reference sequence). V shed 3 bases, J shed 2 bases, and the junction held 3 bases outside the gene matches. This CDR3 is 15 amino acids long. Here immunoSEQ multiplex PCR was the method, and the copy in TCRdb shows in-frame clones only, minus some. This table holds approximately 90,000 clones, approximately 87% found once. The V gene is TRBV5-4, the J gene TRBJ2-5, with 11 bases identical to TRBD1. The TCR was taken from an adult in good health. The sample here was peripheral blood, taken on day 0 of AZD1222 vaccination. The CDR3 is CASSSRDRGQETQYF. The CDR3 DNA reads TGTGCCAGCAGCTCCCGGGACAGGGGGCAAGAGACCCAGTACTTC. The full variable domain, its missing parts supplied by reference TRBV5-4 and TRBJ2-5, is ETGVTQSPTHLIKTRGQQVTLRCSSQSGHNTVSWYQQALGQGPQFIFQYYREEENGRGNFPPRFSGLQFPNYSSELNVNALELDDSALYLCASSSRDRGQETQYFGPGTRLLVL.